These 25 T cell receptor beta chains were all obtained from the same sample, sequenced in a study of PD-1 blockade in classical Hodgkin lymphoma. Using immunoSEQ multiplex PCR, the repertoire was profiled, and TCRdb retains in-frame clones only, with some absent. Counted here are roughly 50,000 clones, 90% occurring once; the ten biggest clones make up approximately 15%. Regarding time point: cycle 4 day 1 (C4D1), after more than 5 weeks of nivolumab. Every patient relapsed after autologous stem cell transplantation, and brentuximab vedotin exposure varied. Source: peripheral blood mononuclear cells (PBMCs), taken before the fourth cycle of nivolumab. Receptors originate from a human donor with classical Hodgkin lymphoma.

The CDR3 is CASSQGTGGSYNEQFF. CDR3 coding DNA: TGTGCCAGCAGCCAGGGGACAGGGGGCTCCTACAATGAGCAGTTCTTC. J is TRBJ2-1 and V is TRBV11-2; TRBD1 matches at 11 bases. V lost 5 bases to trimming and J lost 0 bases; unmatched junction nucleotides: 3. The CDR3 is 16 residues long. In germline, CDR1 is SGHAT, CDR2 FQNNGV.

The V call is TRBV2, the J call TRBJ1-1; no definite D call. The CDR3 contains 17 residues. V was pared by 7 bases and J by 0 bases, with 21 bases between. The germline gives CDR1 SNHLY, CDR2 FYNNEI. The CDR3 DNA sequence: TGTGCCAGCACCCCATTTAGGGTTTTCCCCATGAACACTGAAGCTTTCTTT. Translating it yields CASTPFRVFPMNTEAFF.

In nucleotides, the CDR3 is TGTGCCAGCAGCCCAAAAGGAGCGGGTCGAGCCTACAATGAGCAGTTCTTC. Translation gives CASSPKGAGRAYNEQFF. The gene calls are TRBV5-4 and TRBJ2-1; possible D gene TRBD2, 6 bases. This CDR3 region has 17 residues. With 4 bases removed from V and 2 bases from J, the gap between germline ends came to 19 bases. CDR1 and CDR2 (germline): SGHNT, YYREEE (reference sequence).

This chain joins TRBV27 and TRBJ1-1, with 7 bases matching TRBD1. The germline gives CDR1 MNHEY, CDR2 SMNVEV (reference sequence). Trimming cost V 4 bases and J 5 bases; bases outside gene matches: 16. The CDR3 runs to 17 residues. CDR3 DNA: TGTGCCAGCAGTTCCACAAGGGGGCGGGCGTTGGGGACTGAAGCTTTCTTT. Residues: CASSSTRGRALGTEAFF.

The rearrangement uses TRBV28 and TRBJ2-6; tentative D call: TRBD1 (5 bases). The CDR3 has 17 residues. The germline V gene has CDR1 MDHEN and CDR2 SYDVKM. V lost 3 bases to trimming and J lost 2 bases, with 14 bases between them. This CDR3 is CASSFFTMGPGANVLTF. The CDR3 DNA follows: TGTGCCAGCAGTTTTTTCACTATGGGGCCTGGGGCCAACGTCCTGACTTTC.

The rearrangement uses TRBV19 and TRBJ1-5; unclear D gene. Looked up from germline, CDR1 is LNHDA and CDR2 is SQIVND (reference sequence). This CDR3 has 17 amino acids. Trimming cost V 1 base and J 1 base, with 14 bases left between them. CDR3 residues: CASSIVGGSYSNQPQHF. CDR3 DNA: TGTGCCAGTAGTATAGTGGGAGGGAGTTACAGCAATCAGCCCCAGCATTTT.

The gene calls are TRBV11-2 and TRBJ2-1; 7 bases line up with TRBD2. Germline loops: CDR1 SGHAT, CDR2 FQNNGV. The CDR3 length is 15 residues. V shed 1 base, J shed 7 bases, and the junction held 7 bases outside the gene matches. CDR3 sequence reads: CASSLVPSGDNEQFF. DNA for the CDR3: TGTGCCAGCAGCTTAGTTCCTAGCGGAGATAATGAGCAGTTCTTC.

The chain employs TRBV6-5 and TRBJ1-1; no definite D call. Germline CDR1 reads MNHEY; CDR2 reads SVGAGI. V gave up 6 bases and J gave up 2 bases, with 4 bases separating them. The CDR3 has 11 amino acids. In DNA, the CDR3 is TGTGCCAGCAGCCCAAACACTGAAGCTTTCTTT. Translation gives CASSPNTEAFF.

The chain employs TRBV6-5 and TRBJ2-1; 9 positions agree with TRBD2. The CDR3 runs 16 residues. V trimming: 3 bases; J trimming: 3 bases; junction bases outside the gene matches: 6. CDR1 is MNHEY and CDR2 is SVGAGI in the germline V gene. CDR3 DNA sequence: TGTGCCAGCAGTTATTACAGCGGGAGGTTCTACAATGAGCAGTTCTTC. Encoded protein: CASSYYSGRFYNEQFF.

The chain uses TRBV6-1 and TRBJ2-1, with D unresolved. Germline CDR1 MNHNS, CDR2 SASEGT. Trimming left V 3 bases short and J 9 bases short, with 15 bases between. This CDR3 contains 14 residues. This CDR3 is CASSDRPGIGEQFF. DNA for the CDR3: TGTGCCAGCAGTGATCGGCCGGGCATCGGTGAGCAGTTCTTC.

This chain links TRBV5-6 with TRBJ1-6; 7 bases are a match to TRBD1. With 7 bases clipped from V and 10 bases from J, the junction kept 14 bases outside the gene matches. The CDR3 is 15 amino acids. CDR1 is SGHDT and CDR2 is YYEEEE in the germline V gene. The CDR3 loop reads CASQGGHREDSPLHF. DNA for the CDR3: TGTGCCAGCCAGGGGGGACACCGAGAAGACTCACCCCTCCACTTT.

The chain couples TRBV19 to TRBJ2-4; 8 bases line up with TRBD1. The CDR3 is 16 amino acids. Germline loops: CDR1 LNHDA, CDR2 SQIVND (reference sequence). J gave up 2 bases and V 5 bases, and 8 bases lay outside the gene matches. The CDR3 DNA sequence: TGTGCCAGTAGTCCCCAGACAGGGGCATCCAAAAACATTCAGTACTTC. Protein product: CASSPQTGASKNIQYF.

The chain has TRBV28 and TRBJ1-3; D possibly corresponds to TRBD1 (6 bases). The germline V and J ends were trimmed by 3 bases and 0 bases, with 9 bases remaining between them. CDR1 and CDR2 from the germline V gene are MDHEN and SYDVKM. This CDR3 spans 15 amino acids. The CDR3 here is CASSLGRGSGNTIYF. DNA for the CDR3: TGTGCCAGCAGTTTGGGCAGGGGCTCTGGAAACACCATATATTTT.

The CDR3 sequence: CASSPPTGGAGELFF. The CDR3 nucleotides are TGTGCCAGCTCACCACCGACGGGAGGAGCTGGGGAGCTGTTTTTT. This rearrangement joins TRBV18 to TRBJ2-2, with TRBD2 identical over 7 bases. Germline V gene data show CDR1 as KGHSH and CDR2 as LQKENI. The CDR3 has 15 residues. J was trimmed by 8 bases and V by 0 bases; bases with no gene match: 6.

J is TRBJ2-5 and V is TRBV7-6, with D possibly being TRBD1 (5 bases). The CDR3 runs to 16 residues. The germline V and J ends were trimmed by 7 bases and 6 bases, with 24 bases remaining between them. Per the germline V gene, CDR1 is SGHVS and CDR2 is FNYEAQ. This CDR3 is CASTRHYGIREKTQYF. CDR3 nucleotide sequence: TGTGCCAGCACCCGGCACTACGGCATCAGGGAAAAGACCCAGTACTTC.

This clone was recorded only once. The V gene is TRBV7-9, the J gene TRBJ2-7, with 12 bases lining up with TRBD2. The trim removed 5 bases at V and 1 base at J, leaving 15 bases unmatched. CDR3 length: 19 residues. The V gene's germline CDR1 is SEHNR and CDR2 FQNEAQ (reference sequence). The CDR3 here is CASSLKGLAGTQISYEQYF. In nucleotides, the CDR3 is TGTGCCAGCAGCCTCAAAGGACTAGCGGGAACCCAAATATCCTACGAGCAGTACTTC.

This chain links TRBV7-3 with TRBJ2-1; 10 bases agree with TRBD2. The CDR3 has 17 residues. J lost 5 bases, V lost 5 bases, and 12 bases had no gene match. CDR1 and CDR2 from the germline V gene are SGHTA and FQGTGA. The DNA for the CDR3 is TGTGCCAGCAGCCCGAACCCCAATAGCGGGAGGAACAATGAGCAGTTCTTC. Its translation is CASSPNPNSGRNNEQFF.

The chain employs TRBV6-1 and TRBJ2-7; D remains ambiguous. Trimming stripped 8 bases from V and 7 bases from J, with 12 bases between. Germline V gene data show CDR1 as MNHNS and CDR2 as SASEGT. CDR3 length: 11 amino acids. DNA of the CDR3: TGTGCCAGCCAATCCCCGCGGGAGCAGTACTTC. It yields the protein CASQSPREQYF.

The CDR3 here is CASSLTGSLNEQFF. As DNA, the CDR3 is TGTGCCAGCAGTTTAACCGGTTCGCTCAATGAGCAGTTCTTC. The chain recombines TRBV27 with TRBJ2-1; the D is unclear. V was shortened by 2 bases and J by 6 bases, with 11 bases between the two germline ends. Per the germline V gene, CDR1 is MNHEY and CDR2 is SMNVEV (reference sequence). This CDR3 is built from 14 residues.

The chain links TRBV7-9 to TRBJ1-6, with TRBD1 as a possible D gene (6 bases). V dropped 2 bases and J dropped 10 bases, with 15 bases sitting between them. Germline-derived CDR1 and CDR2 are SEHNR and FQNEAQ (reference sequence). The CDR3 is made up of 15 amino acids. The CDR3 loop reads CASSLSSDGGSPLHF. The CDR3 nucleotides are TGTGCCAGCAGCTTATCGTCGGATGGGGGCTCACCCCTCCACTTT.

The chain employs TRBV4-2 and TRBJ1-1, with D possibly matching TRBD1 (6 bases). With 4 bases removed from V and 0 bases from J, the gap between germline ends came to 15 bases. Germline assignment: CDR1 LGHNA and CDR2 YNFKEQ. The CDR3 has 16 residues. The CDR3 DNA follows: TGTGCCAGCAGCCCCCAGGGGCGACTGATGAACACTGAAGCTTTCTTT. The encoded protein is CASSPQGRLMNTEAFF.

The gene calls are TRBV4-2 and TRBJ2-3, with 14 bases fitting TRBD2. Trimming took 6 bases from V and 6 from J; bases not matched to a gene: 11. The CDR3 is 17 residues long. The germline V gene has CDR1 LGHNA and CDR2 YNFKEQ. CDR3 DNA: TGTGCCAGCAGGCAATCCGTCCGACTAGCGGGAGGGGATACGCAGTATTTT. Amino acid sequence: CASRQSVRLAGGDTQYF.

The chain has TRBV27 and TRBJ1-6; 7 bases map to TRBD1. Germline CDR1 and CDR2: MNHEY and SMNVEV (reference sequence). V shed 7 bases and J 10 bases; nucleotides not matched to a gene: 13. The CDR3 extends over 15 amino acids. The CDR3 loop is CASKLTGAGGSPLHF. The CDR3 bases are TGTGCCAGCAAACTAACAGGGGCCGGGGGGTCACCCCTCCACTTT.

J is TRBJ2-3 and V is TRBV25-1; D remains ambiguous. In germline, CDR1 is MGHDK, CDR2 SYGVNS. This CDR3 comprises 10 residues. Trimming stripped 9 bases from V and 5 bases from J, with 6 bases between. The CDR3 here is CASGEDTQYF. The CDR3 nucleotides read TGTGCCAGTGGAGAAGATACGCAGTATTTT. The whole variable domain, remainder taken from reference TRBV25-1 and TRBJ2-3, is EADIYQTPRYLVIGTGKKITLECSQTMGHDKMYWYQQDPGMELHLIHYSYGVNSTEKGDLSSESTVSRIRTEHFPLTLESARPSHTSQYLCASGEDTQYFGPGTRLTVL.

The chain uses TRBV29-1 and TRBJ2-1; D uncertain. Trimming took off 6 bases at V and 5 bases at J, with 14 bases between the two ends. Per the germline V gene, CDR1 is SQVTM and CDR2 is ANQGSEA. The CDR3 contains 13 residues. CDR3 coding DNA: TGCAGCGTAGCAACCCGGGCCGACAATGAGCAGTTCTTC. Its translation: CSVATRADNEQFF.